The 23 T cell receptor beta chains below come from one sample, sequenced in a study of blood T cell repertoires in COVID-19. This table comes from immunoSEQ multiplex PCR, and its TCRdb copy is limited to in-frame clones, with some not included. Among some 100,000 clones listed, around two thirds were seen once. Sequenced: peripheral blood. The receptor source for this set is a man between 65 and 79 years old with COVID-19, enrolled during active disease.

V is TRBV9 and J is TRBJ2-7; D remains ambiguous. Germline CDR1 SGDLS, CDR2 YYNGEE. Trimming pared 0 bases from V and 6 bases from J, leaving 10 bases between. The length of the CDR3 is 13 residues. The CDR3 region has the DNA TGTGCCAGCAGCGTAGGAGAAAGCGCCGAGCAGTACTTC. It codes for CASSVGESAEQYF.

The chain combines TRBV19 with TRBJ2-1; maybe TRBD1 (6 bases). The CDR3 contains 16 residues. Per germline, CDR1 LNHDA and CDR2 SQIVND (reference sequence). Between the trimmed V and J ends, which lost 6 bases and 1 base, there was a span of 16 bases. The DNA of the CDR3 is TGTGCCAGTAGAAAACAGGGTTGGAGTTCCTACAATGAGCAGTTCTTC. This encodes CASRKQGWSSYNEQFF.

The rearrangement uses TRBV5-6 and TRBJ2-1, with TRBD2 matching over 7 bases. Per germline, CDR1 SGHDT and CDR2 YYEEEE. V shed 2 bases and J 5 bases; nucleotides not matched to a gene: 7. The CDR3 is 15 residues long. The CDR3 DNA follows: TGTGCCAGCAGCTTAGGTGGGAGGGTCGACAATGAGCAGTTCTTC. Amino acid sequence: CASSLGGRVDNEQFF.

The chain's CDR3 is CASSLGTGGLDTQYF. The CDR3 nucleotides read TGTGCCAGCTCACTGGGGACAGGGGGCTTAGATACGCAGTATTTT. The chain couples TRBV18 to TRBJ2-3, with TRBD1 matching over 12 bases. The CDR3 loop spans 15 amino acids. V was clipped by 4 bases and J by 5 bases; unmatched bases: 4. Germline CDR1 KGHSH, CDR2 LQKENI. The whole variable domain, filled in from reference TRBV18 and TRBJ2-3, reads NAGVMQNPRHLVRRRGQEARLRCSPMKGHSHVYWYRQLPEEGLKFMVYLQKENIIDESGMPKERFSAEFPKEGPSILRIQQVVRGDSAAYFCASSLGTGGLDTQYFGPGTRLTVL.

The chain links TRBV28 to TRBJ1-2; D is perhaps TRBD1 (6 bases). The V end was cut by 3 bases, the J end by 0 bases, with 20 bases between. This CDR3 has 18 amino acids. The germline gives CDR1 MDHEN, CDR2 SYDVKM. CDR3: CASSFKTRGSRPNYGYTF. As DNA, the CDR3 is TGTGCCAGCAGTTTTAAGACCAGGGGAAGTCGGCCTAACTATGGCTACACCTTC.

This clone was counted a few times. This chain links TRBV4-3 with TRBJ2-3, with 15 positions matching TRBD2. CDR1 and CDR2 from the germline V gene are LGHNA and YSLEER. The CDR3 is 19 residues long. V lost 0 bases, J lost 6 bases, and 10 bases stayed unmatched. The CDR3, as DNA: TGCGCCAGCAGCCAAGAGATAGGACTAGCGGGAGGGCCGGGGGATACGCAGTATTTT. Translating gives CASSQEIGLAGGPGDTQYF.

The chain uses TRBV27 and TRBJ2-7, with D possibly TRBD2 on 7 matching bases. This CDR3 comprises 13 residues. V lost 10 bases and J 10 bases, leaving 23 bases between the germline ends. The V gene's germline CDR1 is MNHEY and CDR2 SMNVEV (reference sequence). The CDR3 here is CATSKGGGLGQYF. The CDR3 nucleotides are TGTGCCACCTCTAAGGGGGGGGGATTGGGACAGTACTTC.

This clone was picked up a small number of times. This chain links TRBV24-1 with TRBJ1-4; a weak D match, TRBD1 (5 bases). There are 15 residues in the CDR3. Trimming cost V 4 bases and J 7 bases, with 15 bases left between them. Germline CDR1 KGHDR, CDR2 SFDVKD. The CDR3, as DNA: TGTGCCACCAGTGACCCTCTACGGGGGAGTGAAAAACTGTTTTTT. It yields the protein CATSDPLRGSEKLFF.

V usage is TRBV18 and J usage is TRBJ2-3, with TRBD1 matching 9 bases. This CDR3 has 16 amino acids. The junction had 11 bases not matched to a gene; V was cut back by 6 bases and J by 4 bases. Per the germline V gene, CDR1 is KGHSH and CDR2 is LQKENI. CDR3 DNA: TGTGCCAGCTCGCGATTTTTACAGGGGGCAGCAGATACGCAGTATTTT. Amino acids: CASSRFLQGAADTQYF.

The chain carries TRBV6-6 and TRBJ2-7; D gene unclear. CDR1 and CDR2 from the germline V gene are MNHNY and SVGAGI (reference sequence). V lost 2 bases and J 0 bases, leaving 5 bases between the germline ends. This CDR3 spans 13 amino acids. The CDR3 DNA follows: TGTGCCAGCAGTTACGCAGGCTCCTACGAGCAGTACTTC. This gives the protein CASSYAGSYEQYF.

J is TRBJ1-4 and V is TRBV28; D not certain. V lost 7 bases and J lost 11, with 14 bases in between. The CDR3 length is 12 residues. The V gene's germline CDR1 is MDHEN and CDR2 SYDVKM. CDR3 residues: CASTGPRGKLFF. DNA for the CDR3: TGTGCCAGCACAGGCCCCCGAGGGAAACTGTTTTTT.

V gene TRBV28 combines with J gene TRBJ1-2; possible D gene TRBD1, 5 bases. The CDR3 contains 14 residues. The V gene's germline CDR1 is MDHEN and CDR2 SYDVKM. Trimming took off 3 bases at V and 0 bases at J, with 8 bases between the two ends. The CDR3 region has the DNA TGTGCCAGCAGTTTTGGGGCAGCTAACTATGGCTACACCTTC. This encodes CASSFGAANYGYTF.

This clone came up a few times. The rearrangement links TRBV14 to TRBJ2-2; D is perhaps TRBD1 (5 bases). In germline, CDR1 is SGHDN, CDR2 FVKESK. The CDR3 runs to 13 residues. The germline V and J ends were trimmed by 3 bases and 7 bases, with 9 bases remaining between them. This chain's CDR3 is CASSHQGIGELFF. The CDR3 DNA reads TGTGCCAGCAGCCACCAGGGTATCGGGGAGCTGTTTTTT.

The rearrangement uses TRBV23-1 and TRBJ2-4; 7 positions match TRBD2. TRBV23-1 is sorted into the ORF group, with uncertain function. This CDR3 has 14 amino acids. The ends lost 3 bases at V and 8 bases at J; junction bases unmatched: 7. This chain's CDR3 is CASSQAGLPDIQYF. CDR3 in DNA: TGCGCCAGCAGTCAGGCGGGACTACCAGACATTCAGTACTTC.

This chain joins TRBV10-1 and TRBJ1-6; no clear D gene. Deletions cut 0 bases from V and 6 bases from J, with 6 bases between. This CDR3 has 14 residues. The germline CDR1 and CDR2 sequences are WNHNN and SYGVQD (reference sequence). CDR3 bases: TGCGCCAGCAGTGAGTCTTCGGGTAATTCACCCCTCCACTTT. Its translation is CASSESSGNSPLHF.

The chain has TRBV19 and TRBJ2-3; D gene ambiguous. V shed 7 bases and J shed 1 base, with 18 bases lying between them. The germline V gene has CDR1 LNHDA and CDR2 SQIVND (reference sequence). This CDR3 has 16 amino acids. The CDR3 spells CASTLMGRLGTDTQYF. The CDR3, as DNA: TGTGCCAGTACCCTTATGGGCCGCTTGGGCACAGATACGCAGTATTTT.

This chain joins TRBV12-3 or TRBV12-4 and TRBJ2-1; no clear D gene. V lost 3 bases and J lost 10, with 7 bases in between. The CDR3 consists of 11 residues. The CDR3 loop reads CASSLSTEQFF. The DNA of the CDR3 is TGTGCCAGCAGTTTGTCCACAGAGCAGTTCTTC.

The chain joins TRBV7-2 to TRBJ2-3, with D unclear. CDR3 size: 13 residues. Trimming removed 6 bases at V and 1 base at J, with 8 bases between. Germline V CDR1 and CDR2: SGHTA, FQGNSA. The CDR3 coding sequence is TGTGCCAGCAGTTATGGAGGCACAGATACGCAGTATTTT. As protein: CASSYGGTDTQYF.

V gene TRBV10-2 combines with J gene TRBJ1-4; maybe TRBD1 (5 bases). V was cut by 2 bases and J by 10 bases, with 11 bases left in between. The CDR3 runs to 13 residues. Germline CDR1 and CDR2: WSHSY and SAAADI. The CDR3 reads CASSELGGGKLFF. The DNA for the CDR3 is TGCGCCAGCAGTGAGCTGGGGGGAGGAAAACTGTTTTTT.

The J gene is TRBJ1-4, the V gene TRBV6-5; no clear D. The V gene's germline CDR1 is MNHEY and CDR2 SVGAGI. The V end was cut by 5 bases, the J end by 0 bases, with 7 bases between. CDR3 size: 14 residues. CDR3 sequence (DNA): TGTGCCAGCAGTCACAGCCCAACTAATGAAAAACTGTTTTTT. Residues: CASSHSPTNEKLFF.

The chain joins TRBV4-3 to TRBJ1-4; D perhaps matches TRBD1 (5 bases). V dropped 0 bases and J dropped 6 bases, with 14 bases sitting between them. This CDR3 has 16 residues. CDR1 is LGHNA, CDR2 YSLEER, per germline. CDR3 nucleotide sequence: TGCGCCAGCAGCCAAGATGGCGGGGGACTTCATGAAAAACTGTTTTTT. Its translation: CASSQDGGGLHEKLFF.

V gene TRBV4-2 combines with J gene TRBJ2-2, with D unresolved. The germline V and J ends were trimmed by 0 bases and 4 bases, with 9 bases remaining between them. CDR1 is LGHNA, CDR2 YNFKEQ, per germline. The CDR3 length is 15 residues. The CDR3 region is CASSQDATGTGELFF. CDR3 bases: TGTGCCAGCAGCCAAGATGCCACGGGCACCGGGGAGCTGTTTTTT.

In regard to this clone: Other DNA sequences in the sample encode the same CDR3. The chain joins TRBV6-5 to TRBJ2-7, with 10 bases identical to TRBD1. Germline-derived CDR1 and CDR2 are MNHEY and SVGAGI. CDR3 length: 15 residues. V trimming: 2 bases; J trimming: 2 bases; junction bases outside the gene matches: 3. This CDR3 reads CASSYRDRGPYEQYF. The CDR3 coding sequence is TGTGCCAGCAGTTACCGGGACAGGGGACCCTACGAGCAGTACTTC.